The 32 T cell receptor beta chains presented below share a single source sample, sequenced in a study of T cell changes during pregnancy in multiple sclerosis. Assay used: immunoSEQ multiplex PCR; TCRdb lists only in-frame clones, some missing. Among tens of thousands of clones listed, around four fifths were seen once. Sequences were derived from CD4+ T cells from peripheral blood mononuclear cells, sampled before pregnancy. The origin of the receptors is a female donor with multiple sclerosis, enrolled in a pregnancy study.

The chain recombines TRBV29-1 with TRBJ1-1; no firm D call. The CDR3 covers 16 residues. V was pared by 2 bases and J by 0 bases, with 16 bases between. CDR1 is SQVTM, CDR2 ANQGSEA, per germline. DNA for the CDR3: TGCAGCGTTGAACAGGCGGGCGGCGTAATGAACACTGAAGCTTTCTTT. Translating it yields CSVEQAGGVMNTEAFF.

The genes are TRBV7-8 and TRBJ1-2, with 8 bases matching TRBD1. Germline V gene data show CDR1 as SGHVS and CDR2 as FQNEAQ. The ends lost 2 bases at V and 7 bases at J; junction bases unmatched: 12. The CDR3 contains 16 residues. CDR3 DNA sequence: TGTGCCAGCAGCTTATCCAGGGGGCGAAGGTTTCTTGGCTACACCTTC. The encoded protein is CASSLSRGRRFLGYTF. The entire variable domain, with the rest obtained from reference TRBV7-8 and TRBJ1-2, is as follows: GAGVSQSPRYKVAKRGQDVALRCDPISGHVSLFWYQQALGQGPEFLTYFQNEAQLDKSGLPSDRFFAERPEGSVSTLKIQRTQQEDSAVYLCASSLSRGRRFLGYTFGSGTRLTVV.

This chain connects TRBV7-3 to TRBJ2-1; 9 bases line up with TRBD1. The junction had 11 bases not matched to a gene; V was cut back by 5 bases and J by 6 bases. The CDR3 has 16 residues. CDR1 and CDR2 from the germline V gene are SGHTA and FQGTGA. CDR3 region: CASSRIGGTGINEQFF. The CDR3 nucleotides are TGTGCCAGCAGCCGTATAGGTGGGACAGGGATCAATGAGCAGTTCTTC.

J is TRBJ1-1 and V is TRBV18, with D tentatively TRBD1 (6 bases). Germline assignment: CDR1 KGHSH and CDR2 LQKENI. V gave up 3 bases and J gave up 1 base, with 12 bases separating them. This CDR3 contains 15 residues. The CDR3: CASSPSEQGNTEAFF. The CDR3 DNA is TGTGCCAGCTCACCTTCTGAACAGGGGAACACTGAAGCTTTCTTT.

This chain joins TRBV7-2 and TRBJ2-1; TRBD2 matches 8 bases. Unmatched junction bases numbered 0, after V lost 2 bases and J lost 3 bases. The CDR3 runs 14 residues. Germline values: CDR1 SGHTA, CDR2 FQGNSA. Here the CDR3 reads CASSLSGGYNEQFF. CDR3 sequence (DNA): TGTGCCAGCAGCTTAAGCGGGGGCTACAATGAGCAGTTCTTC.

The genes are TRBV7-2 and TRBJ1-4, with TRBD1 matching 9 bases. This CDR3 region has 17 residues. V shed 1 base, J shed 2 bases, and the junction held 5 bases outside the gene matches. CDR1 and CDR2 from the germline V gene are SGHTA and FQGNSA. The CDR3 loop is CASSLVDRGSTNEKLFF. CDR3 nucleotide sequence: TGTGCCAGCAGCTTAGTGGACAGGGGCTCGACTAATGAAAAACTGTTTTTT.

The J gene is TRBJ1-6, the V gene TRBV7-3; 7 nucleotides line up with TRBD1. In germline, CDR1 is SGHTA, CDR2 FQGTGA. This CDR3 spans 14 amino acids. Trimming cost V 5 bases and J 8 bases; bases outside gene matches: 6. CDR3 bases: TGTGCCAGCAGCCTCCAGGGGGGCGATTCACCCCTCCACTTT. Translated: CASSLQGGDSPLHF.

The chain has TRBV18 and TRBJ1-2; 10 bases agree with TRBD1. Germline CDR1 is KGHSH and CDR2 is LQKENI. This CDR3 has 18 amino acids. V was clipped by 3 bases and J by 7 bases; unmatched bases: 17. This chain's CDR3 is CASSPGQGFAVGFAGYTF. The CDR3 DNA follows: TGTGCCAGCTCACCGGGACAGGGGTTCGCGGTGGGGTTTGCTGGCTACACCTTC.

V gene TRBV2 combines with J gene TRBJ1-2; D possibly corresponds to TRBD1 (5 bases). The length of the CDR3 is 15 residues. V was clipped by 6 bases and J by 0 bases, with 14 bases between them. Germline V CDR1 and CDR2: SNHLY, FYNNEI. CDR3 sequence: CASSAGRGSNYGYTF. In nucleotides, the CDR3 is TGTGCCAGCAGCGCAGGAAGGGGATCTAACTATGGCTACACCTTC.

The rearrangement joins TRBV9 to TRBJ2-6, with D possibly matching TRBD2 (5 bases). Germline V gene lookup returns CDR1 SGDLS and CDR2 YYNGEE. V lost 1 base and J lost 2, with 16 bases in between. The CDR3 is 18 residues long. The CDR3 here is CASSVSVSGNPGANVLTF. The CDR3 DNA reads TGTGCCAGCAGCGTATCAGTCTCGGGGAACCCTGGGGCCAACGTCCTGACTTTC.

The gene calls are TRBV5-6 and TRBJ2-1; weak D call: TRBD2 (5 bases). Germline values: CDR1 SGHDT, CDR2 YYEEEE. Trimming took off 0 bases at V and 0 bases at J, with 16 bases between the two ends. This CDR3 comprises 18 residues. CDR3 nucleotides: TGTGCCAGCAGCTTGGGGGTTGGAATCGGACTCTCCTACAATGAGCAGTTCTTC. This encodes CASSLGVGIGLSYNEQFF.

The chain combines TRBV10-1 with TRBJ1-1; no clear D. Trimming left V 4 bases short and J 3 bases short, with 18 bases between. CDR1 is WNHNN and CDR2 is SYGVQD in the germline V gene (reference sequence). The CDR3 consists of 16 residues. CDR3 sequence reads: CASSVEDLEPDTEAFF. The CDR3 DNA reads TGCGCCAGCAGTGTGGAGGATTTGGAGCCTGACACTGAAGCTTTCTTT.

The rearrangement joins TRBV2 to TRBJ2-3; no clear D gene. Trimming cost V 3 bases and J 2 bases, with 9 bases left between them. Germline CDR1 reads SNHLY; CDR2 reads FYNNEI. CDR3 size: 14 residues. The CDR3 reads CASSEAEITDTQYF. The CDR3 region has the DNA TGTGCCAGCAGTGAGGCGGAGATCACAGATACGCAGTATTTT.

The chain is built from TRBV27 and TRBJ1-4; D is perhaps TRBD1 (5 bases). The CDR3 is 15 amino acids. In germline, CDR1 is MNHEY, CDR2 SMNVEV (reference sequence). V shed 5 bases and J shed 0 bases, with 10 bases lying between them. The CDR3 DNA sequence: TGTGCCAGCAGTAGGGGTGCCGCAACTAATGAAAAACTGTTTTTT. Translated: CASSRGAATNEKLFF. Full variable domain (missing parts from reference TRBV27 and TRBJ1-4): EAQVTQNPRYLITVTGKKLTVTCSQNMNHEYMSWYRQDPGLGLRQIYYSMNVEVTDKGDVPEGYKVSRKEKRNFPLILESPSPNQTSLYFCASSRGAATNEKLFFGSGTQLSVL.

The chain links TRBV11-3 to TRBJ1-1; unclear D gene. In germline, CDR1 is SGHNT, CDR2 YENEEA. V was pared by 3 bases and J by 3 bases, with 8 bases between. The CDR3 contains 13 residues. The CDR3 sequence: CASSFSKYTEAFF. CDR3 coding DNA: TGTGCCAGCAGCTTTAGCAAATACACTGAAGCTTTCTTT.

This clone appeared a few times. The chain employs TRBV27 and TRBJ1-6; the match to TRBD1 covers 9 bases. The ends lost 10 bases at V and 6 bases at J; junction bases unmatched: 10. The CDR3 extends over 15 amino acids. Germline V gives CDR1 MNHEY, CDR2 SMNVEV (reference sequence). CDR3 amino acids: CATSRTGVGNSPLHF. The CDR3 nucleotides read TGTGCCACTTCCCGGACAGGGGTGGGTAATTCACCCCTCCACTTT.

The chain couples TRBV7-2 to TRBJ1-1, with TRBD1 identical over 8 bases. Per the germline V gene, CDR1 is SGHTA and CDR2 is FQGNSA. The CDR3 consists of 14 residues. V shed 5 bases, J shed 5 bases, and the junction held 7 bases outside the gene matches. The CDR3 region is CASSILDRVTEAFF. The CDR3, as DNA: TGTGCCAGCAGCATACTGGACAGGGTAACTGAAGCTTTCTTT.

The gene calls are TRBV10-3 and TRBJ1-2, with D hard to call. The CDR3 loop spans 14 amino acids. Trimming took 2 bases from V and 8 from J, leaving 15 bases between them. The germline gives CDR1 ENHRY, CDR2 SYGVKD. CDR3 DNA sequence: TGTGCCATCAGTGAGATAGAGGGAGGACGCGGCTACACCTTC. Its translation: CAISEIEGGRGYTF.

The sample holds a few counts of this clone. The CDR3 is CAWSAREDQPQHF. The CDR3 DNA is TGTGCCTGGAGCGCCAGGGAGGATCAGCCCCAGCATTTT. V gene TRBV30 combines with J gene TRBJ1-5; possible D gene TRBD1, 5 bases. The CDR3 is made up of 13 amino acids. V was shortened by 3 bases and J by 5 bases, with 11 bases between the two germline ends. Germline V lookup: CDR1 GTSNPN, CDR2 SVGIG (reference sequence). Together with reference TRBV30 and TRBJ1-5, the CDR3 gives the full variable domain: SQTIHQWPATLVQPVGSPLSLECTVEGTSNPNLYWYRQAAGRGLQLLFYSVGIGQISSEVPQNLSASRPQDRQFILSSKKLLLSDSGFYLCAWSAREDQPQHFGDGTRLSIL.

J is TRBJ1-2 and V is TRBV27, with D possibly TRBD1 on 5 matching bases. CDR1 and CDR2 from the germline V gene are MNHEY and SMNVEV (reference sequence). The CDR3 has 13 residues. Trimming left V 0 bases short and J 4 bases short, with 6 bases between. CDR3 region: CASSLSGLYGYTF. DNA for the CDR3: TGTGCCAGCAGTTTATCGGGACTCTATGGCTACACCTTC.

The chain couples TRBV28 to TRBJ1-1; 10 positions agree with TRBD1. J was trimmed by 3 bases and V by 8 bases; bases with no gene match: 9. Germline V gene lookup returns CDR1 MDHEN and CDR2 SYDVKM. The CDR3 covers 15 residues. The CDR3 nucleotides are TGTGCCAGCTATCGGGCAGGGACAGGGGACACTGAAGCTTTCTTT. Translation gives CASYRAGTGDTEAFF.

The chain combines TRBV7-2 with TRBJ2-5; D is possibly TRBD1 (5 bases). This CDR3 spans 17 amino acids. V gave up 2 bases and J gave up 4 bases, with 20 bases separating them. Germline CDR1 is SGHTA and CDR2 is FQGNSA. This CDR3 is CASSLLRSREVRETQYF. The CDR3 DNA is TGTGCCAGCAGCTTACTTCGCAGCAGGGAAGTTCGAGAGACCCAGTACTTC.

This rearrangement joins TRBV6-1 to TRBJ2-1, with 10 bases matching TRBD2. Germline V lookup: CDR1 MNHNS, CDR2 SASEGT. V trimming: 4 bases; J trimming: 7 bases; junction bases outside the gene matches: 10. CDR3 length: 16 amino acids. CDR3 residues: CASSVQLAGNWNEQFF. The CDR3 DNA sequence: TGTGCCAGCAGTGTCCAACTAGCGGGGAACTGGAATGAGCAGTTCTTC.

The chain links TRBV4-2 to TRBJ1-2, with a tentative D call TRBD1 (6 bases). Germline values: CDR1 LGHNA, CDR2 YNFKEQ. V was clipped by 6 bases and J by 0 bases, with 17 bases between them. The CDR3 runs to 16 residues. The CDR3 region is CASREQGQHSNYGYTF. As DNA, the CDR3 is TGTGCCAGCAGGGAACAGGGTCAACACTCTAACTATGGCTACACCTTC.

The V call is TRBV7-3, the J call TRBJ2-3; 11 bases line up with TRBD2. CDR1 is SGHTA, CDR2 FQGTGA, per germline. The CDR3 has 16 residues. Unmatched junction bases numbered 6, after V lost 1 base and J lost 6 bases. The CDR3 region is CASSLRVAGGVDTQYF. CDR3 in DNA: TGTGCCAGCAGCTTAAGGGTAGCGGGGGGGGTCGATACGCAGTATTTT.

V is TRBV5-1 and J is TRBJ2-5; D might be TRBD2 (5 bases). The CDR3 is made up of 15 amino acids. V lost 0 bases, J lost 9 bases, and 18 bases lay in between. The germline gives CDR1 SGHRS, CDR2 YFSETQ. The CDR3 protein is CASSLELRSGTAQYF. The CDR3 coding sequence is TGCGCCAGCAGCTTGGAACTGAGGAGCGGTACGGCCCAGTACTTC. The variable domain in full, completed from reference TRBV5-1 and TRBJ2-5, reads KAGVTQTPRYLIKTRGQQVTLSCSPISGHRSVSWYQQTPGQGLQFLFEYFSETQRNKGNFPGRFSGRQFSNSRSEMNVSTLELGDSALYLCASSLELRSGTAQYFGPGTRLLVL.

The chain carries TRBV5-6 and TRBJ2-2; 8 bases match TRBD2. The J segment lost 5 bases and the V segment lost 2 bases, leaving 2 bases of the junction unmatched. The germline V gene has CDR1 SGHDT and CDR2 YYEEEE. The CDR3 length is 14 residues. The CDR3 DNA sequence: TGTGCCAGCAGCTTCACTAGCGGTACCGGGGAGCTGTTTTTT. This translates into CASSFTSGTGELFF. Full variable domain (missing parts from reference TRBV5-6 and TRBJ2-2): DAGVTQSPTHLIKTRGQQVTLRCSPKSGHDTVSWYQQALGQGPQFIFQYYEEEERQRGNFPDRFSGHQFPNYSSELNVNALLLGDSALYLCASSFTSGTGELFFGEGSRLTVL.

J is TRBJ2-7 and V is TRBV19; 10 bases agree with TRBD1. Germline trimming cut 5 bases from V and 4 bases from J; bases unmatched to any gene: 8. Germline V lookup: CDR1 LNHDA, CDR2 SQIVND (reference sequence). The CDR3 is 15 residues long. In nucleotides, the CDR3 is TGTGCCAGTAGTGAGCCGGGACAGGGGAGGTACGAGCAGTACTTC. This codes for CASSEPGQGRYEQYF.

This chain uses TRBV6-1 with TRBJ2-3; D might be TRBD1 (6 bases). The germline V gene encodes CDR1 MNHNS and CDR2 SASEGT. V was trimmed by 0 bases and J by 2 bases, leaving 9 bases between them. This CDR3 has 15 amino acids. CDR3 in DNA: TGTGCCAGCAGTGAAGCCCAGGGGTACACAGATACGCAGTATTTT. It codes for CASSEAQGYTDTQYF.

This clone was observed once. CDR3: CSVATPDSYEQYF. The CDR3 DNA reads as TGCAGCGTTGCCACACCCGACTCCTACGAGCAGTACTTC. V gene TRBV29-1 combines with J gene TRBJ2-7; D is undetermined. Per the germline V gene, CDR1 is SQVTM and CDR2 is ANQGSEA. CDR3 length: 13 amino acids. Between the trimmed V and J ends, which lost 4 bases and 0 bases, there was a span of 10 bases.

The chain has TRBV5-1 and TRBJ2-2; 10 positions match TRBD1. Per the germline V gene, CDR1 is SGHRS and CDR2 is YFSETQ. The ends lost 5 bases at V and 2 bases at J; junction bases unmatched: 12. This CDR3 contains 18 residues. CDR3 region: CASSHPGQGKSNTGELFF. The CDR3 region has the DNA TGCGCCAGCAGTCACCCGGGACAGGGGAAGAGTAACACCGGGGAGCTGTTTTTT.

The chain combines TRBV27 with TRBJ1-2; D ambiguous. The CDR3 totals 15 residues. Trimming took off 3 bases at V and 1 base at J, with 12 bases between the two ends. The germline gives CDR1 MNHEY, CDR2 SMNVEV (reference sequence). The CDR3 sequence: CASSFVPGINYGYTF. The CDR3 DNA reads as TGTGCCAGCAGTTTTGTCCCGGGAATTAACTATGGCTACACCTTC.